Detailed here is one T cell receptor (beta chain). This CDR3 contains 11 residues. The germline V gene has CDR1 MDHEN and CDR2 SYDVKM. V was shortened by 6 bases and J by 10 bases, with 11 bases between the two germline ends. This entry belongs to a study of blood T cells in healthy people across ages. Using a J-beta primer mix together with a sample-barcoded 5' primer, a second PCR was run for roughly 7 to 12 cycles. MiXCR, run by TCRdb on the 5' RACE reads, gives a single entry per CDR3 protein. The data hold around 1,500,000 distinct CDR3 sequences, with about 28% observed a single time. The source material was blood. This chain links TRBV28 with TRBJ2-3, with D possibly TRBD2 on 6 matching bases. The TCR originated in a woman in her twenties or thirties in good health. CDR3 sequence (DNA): TGTGCCAGCAGGATGGGGGGATCGCAGTATTTT. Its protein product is CASRMGGSQYF.